These 22 T cell receptor beta chains share one sample of origin, sequenced in a study of T cell responses to AZD1222 COVID-19 vaccine. Here immunoSEQ multiplex PCR was the method, and the copy in TCRdb shows in-frame clones only, minus some. Here the sample spans some 140,000 clones, 84% being singletons. Source: peripheral blood, taken on day 0 of AZD1222 vaccination. The receptors shown here come from an adult in good health.

The sample holds a few counts of this clone. CDR3 coding DNA: TGTGCCAGTAGTACCCTAAGGACAGGCTACAATCAGCCCCAGCATTTT. Translating it yields CASSTLRTGYNQPQHF. The chain recombines TRBV19 with TRBJ1-5; 7 bases are a match to TRBD1. This CDR3 has 16 residues. Per the germline V gene, CDR1 is LNHDA and CDR2 is SQIVND (reference sequence). The V segment lost 4 bases and the J segment 3 bases; nucleotides outside the gene matches: 9.

This clone was seen a single time. The rearrangement joins TRBV7-8 to TRBJ1-2; TRBD1 is a possible D gene (6 bases). This CDR3 is 15 amino acids long. Trimming removed 0 bases at V and 4 bases at J, with 12 bases between. CDR1 and CDR2 from the germline V gene are SGHVS and FQNEAQ. CDR3 bases: TGTGCCAGCAGCTTAGCGGCGGACAGCGCCTATGGCTACACCTTC. This gives the protein CASSLAADSAYGYTF.

As for this clone: One end of the junction fails to match germline, which may point to a read error. The chain employs TRBV4-1 and TRBJ1-1, with D perhaps TRBD1 (5 bases). The CDR3 totals 17 residues. Germline values: CDR1 MGHRA, CDR2 YSYEKL. The chain's CDR3 is CASSQMFSGGRNAEAFF. CDR3 DNA: TGCGCCAGCAGCCAGATGTTCTCGGGGGGTAGGAACGCTGAAGCTTTCTTT.

This clone was detected once. The chain uses TRBV7-3 and TRBJ2-7; 11 bases align to TRBD2. This CDR3 spans 15 amino acids. CDR1 is SGHTA, CDR2 FQGTGA, per germline. The V gene end was trimmed by 2 bases and the J gene end by 0 bases; junction bases not matched to a gene: 0. The DNA for the CDR3 is TGTGCCAGCAGCTTACTAGCGGGGGGCTCCTACGAGCAGTACTTC. Translated: CASSLLAGGSYEQYF.

The chain couples TRBV5-1 to TRBJ2-2, with 9 nucleotides matching TRBD1. The germline CDR1 and CDR2 sequences are SGHRS and YFSETQ. The CDR3 is 16 residues long. Trimming cost V 5 bases and J 7 bases; bases outside gene matches: 12. The CDR3 sequence: CASRTGGATISGELFF. CDR3 nucleotide sequence: TGCGCCAGCAGAACAGGGGGCGCCACTATTAGCGGGGAGCTGTTTTTT. Full variable domain (rest looked up from reference TRBV5-1 and TRBJ2-2): KAGVTQTPRYLIKTRGQQVTLSCSPISGHRSVSWYQQTPGQGLQFLFEYFSETQRNKGNFPGRFSGRQFSNSRSEMNVSTLELGDSALYLCASRTGGATISGELFFGEGSRLTVL.

This clone was counted only a few times. V gene TRBV6-5 combines with J gene TRBJ2-1; 10 bases are shared with TRBD1. Unmatched junction bases numbered 1, after V lost 11 bases and J lost 6 bases. The CDR3 has 11 amino acids. Germline values: CDR1 MNHEY, CDR2 SVGAGI. CDR3 residues: CAGTGANEQFF. The CDR3 bases are TGTGCCGGGACAGGGGCCAATGAGCAGTTCTTC.

The chain has TRBV6-1 and TRBJ1-6; D gene uncertain. Trimming left V 0 bases short and J 0 bases short, with 15 bases between. Germline V gives CDR1 MNHNS, CDR2 SASEGT. The CDR3 is 19 residues long. In DNA form, the CDR3 reads TGTGCCAGCAGTGAAGCGTGGCAGAGCATAAGCTCCTATAATTCACCCCTCCACTTT. Translating gives CASSEAWQSISSYNSPLHF.

This clone appeared once. The V call is TRBV4-1, the J call TRBJ1-1, with 7 nucleotides matching TRBD1. Germline V gene sequence: CDR1 MGHRA, CDR2 YSYEKL. This CDR3 spans 15 amino acids. V lost 0 bases to trimming and J lost 2 bases; unmatched junction nucleotides: 3. CDR3 DNA: TGCGCCAGCAGCCAAGAAAGACAGGGTAACACTGAAGCTTTCTTT. Amino acids: CASSQERQGNTEAFF.

This clone has a handful of counts. The chain joins TRBV4-1 to TRBJ2-1; D unresolved. The CDR3 contains 14 residues. V lost 1 base, J lost 4 bases, and 8 bases lay in between. Per the germline V gene, CDR1 is MGHRA and CDR2 is YSYEKL. Written as DNA, the CDR3 is TGCGCCAGCAGCCAAGTGCTGGAATACAATGAGCAGTTCTTC. Protein: CASSQVLEYNEQFF.

The V gene is TRBV30, the J gene TRBJ2-7; D unresolved. The germline CDR1 and CDR2 sequences are GTSNPN and SVGIG (reference sequence). The CDR3 loop spans 11 amino acids. The CDR3 sequence is CAYKHDYEQYF. The DNA of the CDR3 is TGTGCGTACAAACATGACTACGAGCAGTACTTC.

In this sample, this clone turned up once. The V and J genes are TRBV23-1 and TRBJ2-7; perhaps TRBD1 as D (6 bases). TRBV23-1 is an open reading frame, and its role is uncertain. V was clipped by 1 base and J by 5 bases, with 24 bases between them. This CDR3 has 18 amino acids. The DNA for the CDR3 is TGCGCCAGCAGTCAATTCAGGGGAGTGGAACAGGGAGTTAACGAGCAGTACTTC. Protein product: CASSQFRGVEQGVNEQYF.

This chain links TRBV5-4 with TRBJ1-1; D unclear. CDR3 size: 16 residues. Germline CDR1 and CDR2: SGHNT and YYREEE (reference sequence). Trimming took off 0 bases at V and 0 bases at J, with 12 bases between the two ends. The CDR3 nucleotides read TGTGCCAGCAGCTTGGTGGGCAGGATTATGAACACTGAAGCTTTCTTT. Its translation: CASSLVGRIMNTEAFF. The variable domain in full, with the rest retrieved from reference TRBV5-4 and TRBJ1-1, is ETGVTQSPTHLIKTRGQQVTLRCSSQSGHNTVSWYQQALGQGPQFIFQYYREEENGRGNFPPRFSGLQFPNYSSELNVNALELDDSALYLCASSLVGRIMNTEAFFGQGTRLTVV.

The genes are TRBV5-1 and TRBJ2-3, with 12 nucleotides matching TRBD2. Germline V gene data show CDR1 as SGHRS and CDR2 as YFSETQ. The CDR3 consists of 17 residues. V shed 3 bases and J 6 bases; nucleotides not matched to a gene: 11. CDR3 in DNA: TGCGCCAGCAGCTCTTCACCTAGCGGGGGGGCAGAGGATACGCAGTATTTT. Its protein is CASSSSPSGGAEDTQYF.

The rearrangement uses TRBV29-1 and TRBJ2-7; D gene unclear. The CDR3 runs 12 residues. V gave up 4 bases and J gave up 4 bases, with 11 bases separating them. The germline V gene has CDR1 SQVTM and CDR2 ANQGSEA. CDR3 DNA sequence: TGCAGCGTTGCGGAAGGTCTTTACGAGCAGTACTTC. Translation gives CSVAEGLYEQYF.

The chain uses TRBV30 and TRBJ1-2, with D possibly being TRBD1 (5 bases). V was cut by 0 bases and J by 7 bases, with 15 bases left in between. This CDR3 contains 14 residues. Germline CDR1 is GTSNPN and CDR2 is SVGIG (reference sequence). This CDR3 is CAWSVLGGAGGYTF. CDR3 nucleotide sequence: TGTGCCTGGAGTGTACTGGGCGGGGCCGGTGGCTACACCTTC.

The gene calls are TRBV7-8 and TRBJ2-5; D unresolved. The V gene's germline CDR1 is SGHVS and CDR2 FQNEAQ. V gave up 1 base and J gave up 2 bases, with 14 bases separating them. The CDR3 consists of 16 residues. Written as DNA, the CDR3 is TGTGCCAGCAGCTTAGGTGGGCTCGGAAAACAAGAGACCCAGTACTTC. It codes for CASSLGGLGKQETQYF.

The V and J genes are TRBV6-5 and TRBJ1-5, with a weak D call TRBD1 (6 bases). CDR1 MNHEY and CDR2 SVGAGI come from the germline V gene. With 6 bases removed from V and 4 bases from J, the gap between germline ends came to 13 bases. The CDR3 totals 14 residues. In DNA, the CDR3 is TGTGCCAGCAGGCGACAGGTTCTTAATCAGCCCCAGCATTTT. Translated: CASRRQVLNQPQHF.

J is TRBJ1-2 and V is TRBV11-1, with a weak D call TRBD1 (5 bases). V lost 9 bases and J 4 bases, leaving 18 bases between the germline ends. Per the germline V gene, CDR1 is SGHAT and CDR2 is FQDESV (reference sequence). This CDR3 contains 14 residues. The CDR3 DNA sequence: TGTGCCAGTGCCAAATCAGGGATCAGCTATGGCTACACCTTC. Amino acids: CASAKSGISYGYTF.

The chain uses TRBV27 and TRBJ1-1; D is undetermined. The CDR3 consists of 11 residues. Germline V gives CDR1 MNHEY, CDR2 SMNVEV (reference sequence). Deletions cut 8 bases from V and 7 bases from J, with 11 bases between. CDR3 sequence (DNA): TGTGCCAGCCAACGGAAGGGTGAAGCTTTCTTT. Protein product: CASQRKGEAFF.

The gene calls are TRBV10-3 and TRBJ2-7; TRBD1 matches at 9 bases. Trimming at V came to 10 bases and at J to 1 base, leaving 8 bases not matched to a gene. The germline V gene has CDR1 ENHRY and CDR2 SYGVKD. The CDR3 is 14 residues long. The CDR3 sequence: CASAGTGNSYEQYF. The CDR3 coding sequence is TGTGCCAGCGCCGGGACAGGGAATTCCTACGAGCAGTACTTC.

This clone was seen a single time. This chain links TRBV5-1 with TRBJ2-2; D unresolved. Deletions cut 1 base from V and 3 bases from J, with 7 bases between. Germline V gene lookup returns CDR1 SGHRS and CDR2 YFSETQ. CDR3 length equals 14 residues. CDR3 in amino acids: CASSLTADTGELFF. The CDR3 DNA sequence: TGCGCCAGCAGCTTGACAGCCGACACCGGGGAGCTGTTTTTT.

V is TRBV28 and J is TRBJ1-6; D not certain. V dropped 5 bases and J dropped 8 bases, with 13 bases sitting between them. This CDR3 is built from 14 residues. Germline assignment: CDR1 MDHEN and CDR2 SYDVKM. The CDR3 sequence: CASSSAGKDSPLHF. The CDR3 nucleotides are TGTGCCAGCAGTAGCGCCGGAAAAGATTCACCCCTCCACTTT.